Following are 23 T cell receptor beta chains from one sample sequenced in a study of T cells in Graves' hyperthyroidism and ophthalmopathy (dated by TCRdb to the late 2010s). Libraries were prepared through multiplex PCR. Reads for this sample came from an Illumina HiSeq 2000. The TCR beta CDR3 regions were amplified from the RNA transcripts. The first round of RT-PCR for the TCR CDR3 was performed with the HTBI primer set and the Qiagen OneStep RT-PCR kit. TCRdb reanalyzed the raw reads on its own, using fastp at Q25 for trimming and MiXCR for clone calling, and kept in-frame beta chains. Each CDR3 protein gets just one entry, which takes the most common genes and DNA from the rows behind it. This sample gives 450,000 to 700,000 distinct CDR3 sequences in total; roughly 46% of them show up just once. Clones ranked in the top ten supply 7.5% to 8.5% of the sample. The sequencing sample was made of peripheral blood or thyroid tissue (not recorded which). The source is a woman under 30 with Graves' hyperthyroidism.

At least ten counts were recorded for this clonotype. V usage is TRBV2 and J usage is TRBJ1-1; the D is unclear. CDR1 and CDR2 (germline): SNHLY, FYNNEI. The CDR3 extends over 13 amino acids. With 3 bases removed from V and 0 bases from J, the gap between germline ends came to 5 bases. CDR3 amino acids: CASSDQVNTEAFF. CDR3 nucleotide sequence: TGTGCCAGCAGTGATCAGGTGAACACTGAAGCTTTCTTT.

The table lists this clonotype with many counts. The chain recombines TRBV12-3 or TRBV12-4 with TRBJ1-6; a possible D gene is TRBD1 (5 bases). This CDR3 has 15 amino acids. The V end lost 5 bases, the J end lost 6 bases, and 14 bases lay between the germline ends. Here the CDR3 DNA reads TGTGCCAGCAGTATCGGCTGGGACTCTAATTCACCCCTCCACTTT. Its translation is CASSIGWDSNSPLHF.

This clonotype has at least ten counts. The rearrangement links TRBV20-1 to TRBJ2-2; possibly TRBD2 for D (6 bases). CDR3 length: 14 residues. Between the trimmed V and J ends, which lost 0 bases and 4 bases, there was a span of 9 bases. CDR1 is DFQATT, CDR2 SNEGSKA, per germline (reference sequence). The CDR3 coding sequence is TGCAGTGCTAGAGATACGGGAGCCACCGGGGAGCTGTTTTTT. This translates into CSARDTGATGELFF.

CDR3 DNA: TGTGCCAGCAGCCGAGGGGCCAACAGATATTTT. It is translated as CASSRGANRYF. The rearrangement uses TRBV7-8 and TRBJ1-3; possibly TRBD1 for D (5 bases). Trimming pared 5 bases from V and 15 bases from J, leaving 14 bases between. Germline V gene data show CDR1 as SGHVS and CDR2 as FQNEAQ. The CDR3 length is 11 residues.

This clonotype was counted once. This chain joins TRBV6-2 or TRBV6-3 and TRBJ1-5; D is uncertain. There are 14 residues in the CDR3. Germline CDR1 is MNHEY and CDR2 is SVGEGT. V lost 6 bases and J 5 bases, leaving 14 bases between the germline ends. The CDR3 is CASSLGSWDQPQHF. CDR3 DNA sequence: TGTGCCAGCAGCCTTGGGAGTTGGGATCAGCCCCAGCATTTT.

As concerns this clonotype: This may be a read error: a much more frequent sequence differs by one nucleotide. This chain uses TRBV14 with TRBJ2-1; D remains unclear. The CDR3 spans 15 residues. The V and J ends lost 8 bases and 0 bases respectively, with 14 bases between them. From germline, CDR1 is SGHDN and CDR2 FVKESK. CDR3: CASAHGIHSYNEQFF. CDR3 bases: TGTGCCAGCGCACATGGTATTCACTCCTACAATGAGCAGTTCTTC.

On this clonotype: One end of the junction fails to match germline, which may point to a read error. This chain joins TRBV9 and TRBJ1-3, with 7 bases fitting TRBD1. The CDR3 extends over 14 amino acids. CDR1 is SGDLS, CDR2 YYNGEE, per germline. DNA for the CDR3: TGTGCCAGCAGCCCCGACAGGGTTGGAAACATCATATATTTT. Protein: CASSPDRVGNIIYF.

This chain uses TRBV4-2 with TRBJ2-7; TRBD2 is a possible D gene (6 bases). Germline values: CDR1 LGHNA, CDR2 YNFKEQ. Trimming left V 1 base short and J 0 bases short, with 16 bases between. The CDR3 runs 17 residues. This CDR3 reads CASSQAESAGSSYEQYF. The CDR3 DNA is TGTGCCAGCAGCCAAGCGGAGAGCGCGGGGAGCTCCTACGAGCAGTACTTC.

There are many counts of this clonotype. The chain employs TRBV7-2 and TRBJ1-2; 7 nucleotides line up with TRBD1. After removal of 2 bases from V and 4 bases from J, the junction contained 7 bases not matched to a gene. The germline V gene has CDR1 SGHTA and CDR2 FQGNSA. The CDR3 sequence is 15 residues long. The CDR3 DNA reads TGTGCCAGCAGCTTAAAAGGGACAGCAATCTATGGCTACACCTTC. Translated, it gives CASSLKGTAIYGYTF.

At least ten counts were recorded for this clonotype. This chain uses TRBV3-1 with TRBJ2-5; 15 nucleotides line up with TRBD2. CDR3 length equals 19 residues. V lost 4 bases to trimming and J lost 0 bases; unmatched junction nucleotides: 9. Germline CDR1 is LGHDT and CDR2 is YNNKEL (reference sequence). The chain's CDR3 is CASSRPGLAGGKYQETQYF. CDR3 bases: TGTGCCAGCAGCCGACCGGGACTAGCGGGAGGCAAGTACCAAGAGACCCAGTACTTC.

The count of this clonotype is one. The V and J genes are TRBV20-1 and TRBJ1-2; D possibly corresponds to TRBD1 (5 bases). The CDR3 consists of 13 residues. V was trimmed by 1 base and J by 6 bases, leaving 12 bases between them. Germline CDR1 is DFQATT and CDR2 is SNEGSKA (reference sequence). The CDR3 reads CSARGGRADGYTF. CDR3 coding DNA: TGCAGTGCTAGAGGGGGCAGGGCGGATGGCTACACCTTC.

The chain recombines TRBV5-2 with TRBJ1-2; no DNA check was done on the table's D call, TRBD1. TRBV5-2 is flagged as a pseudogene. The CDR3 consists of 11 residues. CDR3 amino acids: CASNNWDGYTF. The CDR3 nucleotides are TGTGCCAGCAACAATTGGGACGGCTACACCTTC.

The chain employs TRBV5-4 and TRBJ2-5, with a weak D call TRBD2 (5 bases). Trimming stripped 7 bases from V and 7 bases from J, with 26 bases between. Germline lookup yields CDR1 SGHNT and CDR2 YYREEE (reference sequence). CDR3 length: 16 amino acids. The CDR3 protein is CASRMAGGTDWGTQYF. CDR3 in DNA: TGTGCCAGCCGGATGGCGGGCGGTACTGACTGGGGGACCCAGTACTTC.

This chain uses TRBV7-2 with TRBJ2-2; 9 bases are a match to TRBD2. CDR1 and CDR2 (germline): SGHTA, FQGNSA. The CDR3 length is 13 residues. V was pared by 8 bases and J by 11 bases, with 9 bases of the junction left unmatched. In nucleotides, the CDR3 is TGTGCCAGCTGCCTAGCGGGAAGGAATGAGCTGTTTTTT. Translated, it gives CASCLAGRNELFF.

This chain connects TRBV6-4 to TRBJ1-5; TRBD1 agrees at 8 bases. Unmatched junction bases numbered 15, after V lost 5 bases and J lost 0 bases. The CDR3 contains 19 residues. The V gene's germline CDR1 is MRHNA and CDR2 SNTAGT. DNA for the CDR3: TGTGCCAGCAGTTCCGGGGACAGGCGCTTCTCTTATAGCAATCAGCCCCAGCATTTT. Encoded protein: CASSSGDRRFSYSNQPQHF.

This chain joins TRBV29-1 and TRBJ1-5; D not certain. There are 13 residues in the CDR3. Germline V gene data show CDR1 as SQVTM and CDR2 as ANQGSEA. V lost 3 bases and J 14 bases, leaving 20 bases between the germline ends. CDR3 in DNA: TGCAGCGTTGAGTTTGGAAGGAGGTACAATGAGCATTTT. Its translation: CSVEFGRRYNEHF.

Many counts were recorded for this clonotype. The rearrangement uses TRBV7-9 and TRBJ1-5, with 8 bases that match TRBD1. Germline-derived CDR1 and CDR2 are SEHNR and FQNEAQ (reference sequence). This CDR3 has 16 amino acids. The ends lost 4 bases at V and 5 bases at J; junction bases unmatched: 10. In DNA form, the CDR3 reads TGTGCCAGCAGCTCCCGACAGGGGAGGTTTCATCAGCCCCAGCATTTT. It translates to CASSSRQGRFHQPQHF.

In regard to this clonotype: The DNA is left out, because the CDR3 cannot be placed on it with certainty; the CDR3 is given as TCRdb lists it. The CDR3 here is CASTSGTHDFGNEQYF. The chain couples TRBV5-8 to TRBJ2-7; the D segment call TRBD1 is taken from the table without a DNA check. In germline, CDR1 is SGHTS, CDR2 YDEGEE. The CDR3 spans 16 residues, counting both ends.

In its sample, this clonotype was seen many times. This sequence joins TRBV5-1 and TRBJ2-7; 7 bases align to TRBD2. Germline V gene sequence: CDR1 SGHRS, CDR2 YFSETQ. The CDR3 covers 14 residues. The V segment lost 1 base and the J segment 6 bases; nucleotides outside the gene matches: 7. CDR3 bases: TGCGCCAGCAGCTTGTCCCCTAGCGGACCCGAGCAGTACTTC. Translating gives CASSLSPSGPEQYF.

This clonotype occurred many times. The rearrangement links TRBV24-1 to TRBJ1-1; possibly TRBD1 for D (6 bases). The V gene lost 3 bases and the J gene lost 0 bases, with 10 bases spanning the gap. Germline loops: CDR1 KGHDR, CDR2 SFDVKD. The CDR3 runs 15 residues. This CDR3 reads CATSDPGDLNTEAFF. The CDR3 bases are TGTGCCACCAGTGATCCAGGGGACTTGAACACTGAAGCTTTCTTT.

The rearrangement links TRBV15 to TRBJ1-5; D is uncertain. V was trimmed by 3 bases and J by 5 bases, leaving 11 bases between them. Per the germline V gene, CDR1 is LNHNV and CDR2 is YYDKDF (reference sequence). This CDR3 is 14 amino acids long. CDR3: CATSSQGYYQPQHF. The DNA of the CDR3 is TGTGCCACCAGCAGCCAAGGGTATTATCAGCCCCAGCATTTT.

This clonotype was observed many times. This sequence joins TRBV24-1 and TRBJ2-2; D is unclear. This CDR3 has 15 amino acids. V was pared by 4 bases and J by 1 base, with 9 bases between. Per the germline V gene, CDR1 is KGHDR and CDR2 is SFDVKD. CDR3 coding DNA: TGTGCCACCAGTGAGGGGTCTGGGAACACCGGGGAGCTGTTTTTT. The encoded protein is CATSEGSGNTGELFF.

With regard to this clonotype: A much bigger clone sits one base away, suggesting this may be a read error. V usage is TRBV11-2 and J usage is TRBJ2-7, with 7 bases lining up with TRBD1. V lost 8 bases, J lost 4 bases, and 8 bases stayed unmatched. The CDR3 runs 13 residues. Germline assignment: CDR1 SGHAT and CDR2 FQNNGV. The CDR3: CASGSGTVYEQYF. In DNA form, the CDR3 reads TGTGCCAGCGGGTCCGGGACAGTATACGAGCAGTACTTC.